This note documents a single TCR beta chain sequence. Its matching antigen is unknown. Primers included in the PCR were 60 Vbeta and 13 Jbeta primers. Assay used: immunoSEQ multiplex PCR; TCRdb lists only in-frame clones, some missing. The data hold a few hundred thousand clones, with 80% to 95% observed a single time. These data belong to a study of cytomegalovirus exposure and HLA in healthy donors. The study's findings and limits: Among the sequence variants, a highly shared cluster was likely an artifact of sequencing. Rarity characterized most TCR sequences, yet some public TCRs appeared in many donors.

J was trimmed by 5 bases and V by 3 bases; bases with no gene match: 9. The CDR3 sequence is 18 residues long. Germline CDR1 SGHNT, CDR2 YYREEE (reference sequence). The rearrangement uses TRBV5-4 and TRBJ2-2; 14 bases are shared with TRBD2. Material for sequencing was PBMCs. The sequence was collected from a girl aged 2 to 9 in good health and CMV-seronegative. This CDR3 is CASSSPGLAGVGTGELFF. The CDR3 DNA reads as TGTGCCAGCAGCTCCCCGGGACTAGCGGGAGTGGGTACCGGGGAGCTGTTTTTT.